The following is a TCR beta chain sequence with its context. The antigen is undetermined. A multiplex PCR was run with 60 Vbeta primers and 13 Jbeta primers. Source study methods: Counted up in a later analysis, unique TCR beta chains came to approximately 77 million, with roughly 11 million shared. Profiling relied on immunoSEQ multiplex PCR, and the TCRdb table lists in-frame clones only, not all of them. That table supplies the V and J calls and clone size; D and trimming were determined from the DNA. The data contain 250,000 to 350,000 clones, about 80% of them singletons. CDR3 length: 16 residues. The germline CDR1 and CDR2 sequences are ENHRY and SYGVKD. V gave up 4 bases and J gave up 0 bases, with 16 bases separating them. The data were taken from a study of cytomegalovirus exposure and HLA in healthy donors. Overall study findings and caveats: Later analysis revealed greater clonal expansion in HLA-associated TCR beta chains than in equally common others. The availability of immune exposure information extended only to CMV serostatus. Earlier analysis found most TCR beta V segments productive about 87% or about 30% of the time.

The rearrangement joins TRBV10-3 to TRBJ2-7; a weak D match, TRBD2 (6 bases). Sequencing was done on a sample of PBMCs. This clonotype was sampled from a girl aged 2 to 9 in good health and CMV-seronegative. The CDR3 reads CAISGLDGGSSYEQYF. CDR3 nucleotide sequence: TGTGCCATCAGTGGATTGGATGGGGGGAGCTCCTACGAGCAGTACTTC.